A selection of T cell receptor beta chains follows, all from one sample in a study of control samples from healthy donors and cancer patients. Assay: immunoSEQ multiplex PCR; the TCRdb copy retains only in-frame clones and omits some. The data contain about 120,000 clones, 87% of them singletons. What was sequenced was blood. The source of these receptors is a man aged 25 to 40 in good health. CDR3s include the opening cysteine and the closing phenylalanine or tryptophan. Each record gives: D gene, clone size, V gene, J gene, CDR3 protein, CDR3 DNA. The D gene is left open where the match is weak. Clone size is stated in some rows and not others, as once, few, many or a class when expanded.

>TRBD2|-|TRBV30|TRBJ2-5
CAYRTSGDETQYF
TGTGCCTACCGGACTAGCGGGGACGAGACCCAGTACTTC
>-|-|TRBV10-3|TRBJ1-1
CAISENRRGDTEAFF
TGTGCCATCAGTGAGAACAGGAGAGGGGACACTGAAGCTTTCTTT
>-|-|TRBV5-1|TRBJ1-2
CASSLTGTGGYTF
TGCGCCAGCAGCTTGACAGGGACGGGTGGCTACACCTTC
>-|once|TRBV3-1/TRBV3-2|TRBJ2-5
CASSQDRLETQYF
TGTGCCAGCAGCCAAGACAGGCTGGAGACCCAGTACTTC
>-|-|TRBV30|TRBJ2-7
CAWSLQGNHEQYF
TGTGCCTGGAGTTTGCAGGGCAACCACGAGCAGTACTTC
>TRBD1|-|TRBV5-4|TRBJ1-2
CASSFQGDNYGYTF
TGTGCCAGCAGCTTCCAGGGGGATAACTATGGCTACACCTTC
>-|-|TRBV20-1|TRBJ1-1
CSASSTEELNTEAFF
TGCAGTGCTAGTAGTACAGAAGAACTTAACACTGAAGCTTTCTTT
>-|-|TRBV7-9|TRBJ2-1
CASSLGRGGSKVSYNEQFF
TGTGCCAGCAGCTTAGGAAGGGGCGGATCGAAGGTCTCCTACAATGAGCAGTTCTTC
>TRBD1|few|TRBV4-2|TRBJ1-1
CASSWDRGGTEAFF
TGTGCCAGCAGTTGGGACAGGGGCGGCACTGAAGCTTTCTTT
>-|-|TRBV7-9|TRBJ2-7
CASSPAANYEQYF
TGTGCCAGCAGCCCAGCAGCTAACTACGAGCAGTACTTC
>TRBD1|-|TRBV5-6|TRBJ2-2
CASDRGSGTGELFF
TGTGCCAGCGACAGGGGATCGGGCACCGGGGAGCTGTTTTTT
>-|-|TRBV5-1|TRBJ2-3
CASSFEGRDTDTQYF
TGCGCCAGCAGCTTTGAGGGTAGGGACACAGATACGCAGTATTTT
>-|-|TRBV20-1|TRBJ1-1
CRGLAGTEAFF
TGCAGGGGGCTAGCGGGCACTGAAGCTTTCTTT
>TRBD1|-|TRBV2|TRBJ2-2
CASSRDSDTGELFF
TGTGCCAGCAGTCGGGACAGCGATACCGGGGAGCTGTTTTTT
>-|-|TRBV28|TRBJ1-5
CASSFYGVNQPQHF
TGTGCCAGCAGTTTTTATGGGGTAAATCAGCCCCAGCATTTT
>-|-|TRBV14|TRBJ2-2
CASSQGQVSTGELFF
TGTGCCAGCAGCCAAGGACAGGTATCCACCGGGGAGCTGTTTTTT
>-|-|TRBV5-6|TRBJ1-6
CASSPRDYNSPLHF
TGTGCCAGCAGCCCACGGGACTATAATTCACCCCTCCACTTT
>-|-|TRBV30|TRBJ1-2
CAWSVRVGYTF
TGTGCCTGGAGTGTACGTGTCGGCTACACCTTC
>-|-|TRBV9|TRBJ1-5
CASSVGGKQPQHF
TGTGCCAGCAGCGTAGGGGGAAAACAGCCCCAGCATTTT
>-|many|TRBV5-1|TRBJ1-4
CASSLEANEKLFF
TGCGCCAGCAGCCTCGAGGCAAATGAAAAACTGTTTTTT
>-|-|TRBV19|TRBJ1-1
CASSIGQQATRAFF
TGTGCCAGTAGTATCGGACAGCAGGCCACTAGGGCTTTCTTT
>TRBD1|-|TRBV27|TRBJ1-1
CASSSGQGNTEAFF
TGTGCCAGCAGTTCAGGACAGGGTAACACTGAAGCTTTCTTT
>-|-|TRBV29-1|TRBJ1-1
CSTRTELNTEAFF
TGCAGCACCAGGACAGAACTGAACACTGAAGCTTTCTTT
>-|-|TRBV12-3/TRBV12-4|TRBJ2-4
CASSFDRRIQYF
TGTGCCAGCAGTTTTGACAGAAGAATTCAGTACTTC
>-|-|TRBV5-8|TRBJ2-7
CASSLVVGSEQYF
TGTGCCAGCAGCTTGGTGGTAGGGAGCGAGCAGTACTTC
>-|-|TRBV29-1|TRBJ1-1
CSGGGNTEAFF
TGCAGCGGGGGGGGTAACACTGAAGCTTTCTTT
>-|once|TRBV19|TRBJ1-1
CASSIGIYTEAFF
TGTGCCAGTAGTATAGGGATATACACTGAAGCTTTCTTT
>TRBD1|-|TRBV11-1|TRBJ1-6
CASSVRPDRENSPLHF
TGTGCCAGCAGCGTCCGCCCCGACAGGGAAAATTCACCCCTCCACTTT
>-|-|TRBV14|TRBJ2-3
CASSWGDTQYF
TGTGCCAGCTCATGGGGGGATACGCAGTATTTT
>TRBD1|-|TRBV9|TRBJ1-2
CASSVVVADRRGYTF
TGTGCCAGCAGCGTAGTAGTAGCGGACAGGAGGGGCTACACCTTC
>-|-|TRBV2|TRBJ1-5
CASSVGPLSYSNQPQHF
TGTGCCAGCAGTGTAGGCCCGCTGTCCTATAGCAATCAGCCCCAGCATTTT
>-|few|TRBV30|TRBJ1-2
CAWSVSGNRGYTF
TGTGCCTGGAGTGTATCTGGGAATAGGGGCTACACCTTC
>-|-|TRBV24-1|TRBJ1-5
CATSDPDQPQHF
TGTGCCACCAGTGATCCTGATCAGCCCCAGCATTTT
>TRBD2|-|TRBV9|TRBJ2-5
CASSPGTSGGGVQETQYF
TGTGCCAGCAGCCCAGGGACTAGCGGGGGGGGAGTCCAAGAGACCCAGTACTTC
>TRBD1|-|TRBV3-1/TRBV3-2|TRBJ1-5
CASSQGGTGNQPQHF
TGTGCCAGCAGCCAAGGGGGGACAGGGAATCAGCCCCAGCATTTT
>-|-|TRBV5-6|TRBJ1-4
CASSTRKAAGATEKLFF
TGTGCCAGCAGCACCCGCAAAGCGGCAGGGGCGACTGAAAAACTGTTTTTT
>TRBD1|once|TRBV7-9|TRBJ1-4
CASSLGDRRNEKLFF
TGTGCCAGCAGCTTAGGGGACAGGCGAAATGAAAAACTGTTTTTT
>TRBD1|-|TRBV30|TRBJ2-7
CATHAPAGGVAEQYF
TGTGCCACCCACGCTCCGGCAGGGGGCGTTGCCGAGCAGTACTTC
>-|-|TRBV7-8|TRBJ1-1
CASSLTGGTEAFF
TGTGCCAGCAGCTTGACAGGTGGGACTGAAGCTTTCTTT
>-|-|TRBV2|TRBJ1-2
CASSETYPRLGHYGYTF
TGTGCCAGCAGTGAAACTTATCCCCGACTAGGACACTATGGCTACACCTTC
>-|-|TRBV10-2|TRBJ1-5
CASAGQGTIQPQHF
TGCGCCAGCGCGGGTCAGGGGACAATTCAGCCCCAGCATTTT